This T cell receptor (beta chain) was captured in a study of PD-1 blockade in classical Hodgkin lymphoma. The patients all showed relapse after autologous stem cell transplantation, while their brentuximab vedotin exposure varied. Study-wide points: Whereas CD4+ TCR diversity had risen significantly by C4D1, CD8+ TCR diversity had not. Patients who began taking nivolumab under 1 year after ASCT were left out.

Germline CDR1 SGHDT, CDR2 YYEEEE. There are 11 residues in the CDR3. V was cut by 1 base and J by 5 bases, with 2 bases left in between. Concerning this clone itself: Its target is not known.

Repertoires were generated with immunoSEQ multiplex PCR, while TCRdb's copy carries only in-frame clones and drops some. This sample has 40,000 to 65,000 clones; over 70% occur once, and the top ten carry under 20%. Sequenced material: peripheral blood mononuclear cells (PBMCs), taken at baseline. This TCR was recovered from a human donor with classical Hodgkin lymphoma. V gene TRBV5-6 combines with J gene TRBJ2-3; D is unresolved. CDR3: CASSLLDTQYF. CDR3 DNA: TGTGCCAGCAGCTTGTTAGATACGCAGTATTTT. Looking up the rest from reference TRBV5-6 and TRBJ2-3 gives the full variable domain: DAGVTQSPTHLIKTRGQQVTLRCSPKSGHDTVSWYQQALGQGPQFIFQYYEEEERQRGNFPDRFSGHQFPNYSSELNVNALLLGDSALYLCASSLLDTQYFGPGTRLTVL.